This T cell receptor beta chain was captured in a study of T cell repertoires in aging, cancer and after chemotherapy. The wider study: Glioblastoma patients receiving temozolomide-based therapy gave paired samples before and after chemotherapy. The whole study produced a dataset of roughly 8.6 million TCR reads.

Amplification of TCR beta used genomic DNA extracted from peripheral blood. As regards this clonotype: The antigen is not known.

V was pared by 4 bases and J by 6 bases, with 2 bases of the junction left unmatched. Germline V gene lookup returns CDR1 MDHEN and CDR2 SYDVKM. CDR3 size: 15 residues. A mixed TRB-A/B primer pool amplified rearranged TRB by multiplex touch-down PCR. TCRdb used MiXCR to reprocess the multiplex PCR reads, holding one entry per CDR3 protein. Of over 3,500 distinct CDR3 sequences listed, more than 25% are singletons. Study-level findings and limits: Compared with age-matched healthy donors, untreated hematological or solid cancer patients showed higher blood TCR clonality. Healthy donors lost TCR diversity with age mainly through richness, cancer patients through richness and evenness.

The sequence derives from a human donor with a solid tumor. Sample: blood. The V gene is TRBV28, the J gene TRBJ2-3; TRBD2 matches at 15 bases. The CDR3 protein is CASSSGLAGGDTQYF. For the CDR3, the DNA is TGTGCCAGCAGTTCGGGACTAGCGGGGGGCGATACGCAGTATTTT.